The table lists the clone carrying this T cell receptor (beta chain) with many counts. This CDR3 region has 12 residues. Per germline, CDR1 SQVTM and CDR2 ANQGSEA. Trimming left V 6 bases short and J 3 bases short, with 12 bases between. Each CDR3 protein is one row after TCRdb ran MiXCR on the RT-PCR reads. Counted here are about 680,000 distinct CDR3 sequences, 14% occurring once; the ten biggest clones make up 3.6%. The TCR sequence derives from a female donor in good health, serving as a healthy control. Sequenced input: memory CD4+ T cells from blood. The chain couples TRBV29-1 to TRBJ2-7; D gene uncertain. CDR3 sequence reads: CSVCDGNYEQYF. The CDR3 nucleotides read TGCAGCGTCTGCGACGGAAACTACGAGCAGTACTTC.